What follows are 24 T cell receptor beta chains derived from one specimen sequenced in a study of T cells in Graves' hyperthyroidism and ophthalmopathy. Using RNA transcripts as the source, TCR beta CDR3 regions were amplified. Initially, a first-round RT-PCR of the TCR CDR3 employed the HTBI primer set. TCRdb recomputed calls from the multiplex PCR reads with MiXCR, one row per CDR3 protein. The data contain hundreds of thousands of distinct CDR3 sequences, 11% to 15% of them singletons. The sample taken for sequencing was blood. The receptors stem from a woman aged 18-30 years with Graves' hyperthyroidism.

This chain links TRBV4-1 with TRBJ1-5; D is uncertain. The V gene lost 5 bases and the J gene lost 7 bases, with 15 bases spanning the gap. Germline V lookup: CDR1 MGHRA, CDR2 YSYEKL. The CDR3 consists of 14 residues. The CDR3 spells CASSVLGVTQPQHF. The CDR3 region has the DNA TGCGCCAGCAGCGTCCTGGGTGTAACCCAGCCCCAGCATTTT.

This clonotype was seen ten or more times. The CDR3 coding sequence is TGTGCCAGCAGCCGACCCGGGACGCATCGTCCCTACGAGCAGTACTTC. Translating it yields CASSRPGTHRPYEQYF. This chain uses TRBV5-8 with TRBJ2-7; D possibly uses TRBD1 or TRBD2 (5 bases each). Trimming shortened V by 4 bases and J by 2 bases, and 19 bases separated the two germline ends. Germline loops: CDR1 SGHTS, CDR2 YDEGEE. The length of the CDR3 is 16 residues.

This clonotype was detected a few times. The chain links TRBV6-2 or TRBV6-3 to TRBJ2-1, with a possible D match to TRBD2 (6 bases). From germline, CDR1 is MNHEY and CDR2 SVGEGT. Trimming removed 6 bases at V and 4 bases at J, with 22 bases between. The CDR3 consists of 17 residues. CDR3 region: CASSHSVQEGIYNEQFF. The CDR3 DNA is TGTGCCAGCAGCCACAGTGTCCAGGAGGGGATATACAATGAGCAGTTCTTC.

This clonotype was recorded at least ten times. The V gene is TRBV11-3, the J gene TRBJ1-1; a weak D match, TRBD1 (6 bases). This CDR3 is 18 amino acids long. V shed 0 bases and J shed 3 bases, with 20 bases lying between them. Per the germline V gene, CDR1 is SGHNT and CDR2 is YENEEA. CDR3 nucleotide sequence: TGTGCCAGCAGCTTAGATCCCGGGACAAAGGCTGCCTACACTGAAGCTTTCTTT. It specifies CASSLDPGTKAAYTEAFF.

This chain connects TRBV12-3 or TRBV12-4 to TRBJ2-2; the D gene could be TRBD1 or TRBD2 (6 bases each). The germline V and J ends were trimmed by 7 bases and 6 bases, with 12 bases remaining between them. The CDR3 is 13 residues long. The CDR3 region has the DNA TGTGCCAGCAACCGGGGGCTGCCCGGGGAGCTGTTTTTT. Residues: CASNRGLPGELFF.

Comments on this clonotype: A much larger clone is a single base away; this may be a read error. The rearrangement uses TRBV14 and TRBJ2-7, with 11 bases fitting TRBD2. Germline V CDR1 and CDR2: SGHDN, FVKESK. The CDR3 spans 16 residues. Trimming cost V 4 bases and J 3 bases; bases outside gene matches: 8. CDR3 in amino acids: CASSLTSGRRVYEQYF. CDR3 nucleotide sequence: TGTGCCAGCAGCCTAACTAGCGGGAGACGGGTCTACGAGCAGTACTTC.

There are many counts of this clonotype. The gene calls are TRBV9 and TRBJ2-7, with TRBD1 matching 10 bases. Germline trimming cut 4 bases from V and 6 bases from J; bases unmatched to any gene: 10. The CDR3 loop spans 15 amino acids. Germline CDR1 reads SGDLS; CDR2 reads YYNGEE. CDR3 region: CASSTLGQGVGEQYF. For the CDR3, the DNA is TGTGCCAGCAGCACCCTCGGACAGGGGGTCGGCGAGCAGTACTTC. Full variable domain (remainder filled in from reference TRBV9 and TRBJ2-7): DSGVTQTPKHLITATGQRVTLRCSPRSGDLSVYWYQQSLDQGLQFLIQYYNGEERAKGNILERFSAQQFPDLHSELNLSSLELGDSALYFCASSTLGQGVGEQYFGPGTRLTVT.

This clonotype was recorded many times. J is TRBJ1-5 and V is TRBV12-3 or TRBV12-4; possibly TRBD1 for D (5 bases). There are 15 residues in the CDR3. Trimming removed 6 bases at V and 4 bases at J, with 16 bases between. The CDR3 protein is CASRKGSEDNQPQHF. CDR3 DNA sequence: TGTGCCAGCAGGAAGGGGTCAGAAGATAATCAGCCCCAGCATTTT.

This clonotype was observed many times. CDR3 in DNA: TGTGCCAGCAGCGGGGGAAGCGGGAGGGTCTACGAGCAGTACTTC. Translating it yields CASSGGSGRVYEQYF. V and J are TRBV11-2 and TRBJ2-7; 10 bases match TRBD2. V shed 5 bases and J 3 bases; nucleotides not matched to a gene: 7. The germline CDR1 and CDR2 sequences are SGHAT and FQNNGV. This CDR3 has 15 residues.

The genes are TRBV15 and TRBJ1-1; the D is unclear. CDR1 is LNHNV and CDR2 is YYDKDF in the germline V gene (reference sequence). V dropped 3 bases and J dropped 2 bases, with 13 bases sitting between them. The CDR3 contains 15 residues. This chain's CDR3 is CATSSRPGENTEAFF. The CDR3 nucleotides read TGTGCCACCAGCAGCCGGCCGGGTGAAAACACTGAAGCTTTCTTT.

This clonotype was seen many times. This chain connects TRBV5-1 to TRBJ2-2; D possibly corresponds to TRBD1 (6 bases). The V and J ends lost 6 bases and 2 bases respectively, with 11 bases between them. CDR3 length: 14 amino acids. Looked up from germline, CDR1 is SGHRS and CDR2 is YFSETQ. The CDR3 protein is CASKTGRNTGELFF. The CDR3 region has the DNA TGCGCCAGCAAGACAGGACGAAACACCGGGGAGCTGTTTTTT.

This clonotype occurred many times. The chain recombines TRBV5-6 with TRBJ2-1; 7 nucleotides match TRBD1. Per germline, CDR1 SGHDT and CDR2 YYEEEE. This CDR3 region has 16 residues. V lost 2 bases, J lost 0 bases, and 5 bases stayed unmatched. The CDR3 nucleotides read TGTGCCAGCAGCTTCTTTACAGGGGTCTCCTACAATGAGCAGTTCTTC. Translated, it gives CASSFFTGVSYNEQFF.

This clonotype was observed at least ten times. This chain joins TRBV18 and TRBJ2-7; either TRBD1 or TRBD2 may fit D (5 bases each). The V gene lost 3 bases and the J gene lost 9 bases, with 27 bases spanning the gap. This CDR3 contains 17 residues. CDR1 and CDR2 from the germline V gene are KGHSH and LQKENI. The CDR3 bases are TGTGCCAGCTCACCGGGGGTTCTTCGGGACGGCGACCTGGGGCAGTACTTC. It is translated as CASSPGVLRDGDLGQYF.

At least ten counts were recorded for this clonotype. The chain is built from TRBV20-1 and TRBJ2-7; the match to TRBD1 covers 7 bases. The CDR3 has 15 residues. Germline assignment: CDR1 DFQATT and CDR2 SNEGSKA (reference sequence). The trim removed 0 bases at V and 1 base at J, leaving 6 bases unmatched. The CDR3 is CSARDPRQGSYEQYF. The CDR3 DNA follows: TGCAGTGCTAGAGATCCGCGACAGGGTTCCTACGAGCAGTACTTC.

This clonotype came up many times. The genes are TRBV12-3 or TRBV12-4 and TRBJ2-7; 7 nucleotides align to TRBD1. V shed 6 bases, J shed 5 bases, and the junction held 7 bases outside the gene matches. The CDR3 is made up of 13 amino acids. The CDR3 here is CASSQIQGDEQYF. The CDR3, as DNA: TGTGCCAGCAGCCAAATTCAGGGGGACGAGCAGTACTTC.

The genes are TRBV2 and TRBJ1-6, with D perhaps TRBD1 (5 bases). This CDR3 is built from 13 residues. Trimming removed 11 bases at V and 8 bases at J, with 16 bases between. The germline gives CDR1 SNHLY, CDR2 FYNNEI. This CDR3 is CAGAQVADSPLHF. CDR3 nucleotides: TGTGCCGGGGCACAGGTAGCCGATTCACCCCTCCACTTT.

The chain is built from TRBV7-9 and TRBJ2-2; maybe TRBD2 (6 bases). This CDR3 comprises 14 residues. The V end lost 7 bases, the J end lost 0 bases, and 9 bases lay between the germline ends. In germline, CDR1 is SEHNR, CDR2 FQNEAQ (reference sequence). The CDR3 loop reads CASNSGANTGELFF. In DNA form, the CDR3 reads TGTGCCAGCAATAGCGGCGCGAACACCGGGGAGCTGTTTTTT.

This clonotype has only a few counts. For the CDR3, the DNA is TGTGCCAGCTCACCCACAGGGTTGTCAGATACGCAGTATTTT. Residues: CASSPTGLSDTQYF. This sequence joins TRBV18 and TRBJ2-3, with D tentatively TRBD1 (6 bases). The V end was cut by 3 bases, the J end by 4 bases, with 11 bases between. Germline V CDR1 and CDR2: KGHSH, LQKENI. This CDR3 region has 14 residues.

This clonotype was counted many times. J is TRBJ2-1 and V is TRBV3-1, with 8 bases fitting TRBD2. The CDR3 is made up of 14 amino acids. V lost 4 bases, J lost 8 bases, and 7 bases stayed unmatched. CDR1 and CDR2 (germline): LGHDT, YNNKEL (reference sequence). CDR3 in DNA: TGTGCCAGCAGCCCGAAGGAGCGGGAGCATGAGCAGTTCTTC. This translates into CASSPKEREHEQFF.

This clonotype was counted at least ten times. This chain links TRBV2 with TRBJ2-5, with D uncertain. Trimming shortened V by 6 bases and J by 5 bases, and 13 bases separated the two germline ends. The CDR3 consists of 13 residues. The germline V gene has CDR1 SNHLY and CDR2 FYNNEI. CDR3 coding DNA: TGTGCCAGCAGCCCCCGACTCACCGAGACCCAGTACTTC. Translation: CASSPRLTETQYF.

This clonotype has just a few counts. V and J are TRBV12-3 or TRBV12-4 and TRBJ1-6; 8 bases match TRBD1. CDR3 length equals 16 residues. Trimming removed 6 bases from V and 0 bases from J; junction bases left unmatched: 4. The CDR3 coding sequence is TGTGCCAGCAGGGGGACAGGAAGCTCCTATAATTCACCCCTCCACTTT. Residues: CASRGTGSSYNSPLHF.

This clonotype was recorded many times. CDR3 DNA: TGTGCCAGCAGCTGGAGCGGGAGCACAGATACGCAGTATTTT. Translation gives CASSWSGSTDTQYF. The chain employs TRBV12-3 or TRBV12-4 and TRBJ2-3; weak D call: TRBD2 (6 bases). Trimming pared 6 bases from V and 0 bases from J, leaving 10 bases between. The CDR3 covers 14 residues.

In its sample, this clonotype was seen a few times. The genes are TRBV18 and TRBJ2-3; D remains unclear. Germline CDR1 reads KGHSH; CDR2 reads LQKENI. The CDR3 has 18 residues. V gave up 2 bases and J gave up 3 bases, with 21 bases separating them. The CDR3 sequence: CASSPTLGSTKATDTQYF. The DNA for the CDR3 is TGTGCCAGCTCACCAACCCTTGGCAGCACTAAAGCTACAGATACGCAGTATTTT.

The genes are TRBV28 and TRBJ1-2; 11 bases line up with TRBD1. Per the germline V gene, CDR1 is MDHEN and CDR2 is SYDVKM. The V and J ends lost 5 bases and 5 bases, in that order; junction bases with no gene match: 10. The CDR3 length is 16 residues. As DNA, the CDR3 is TGTGCCAGCAGTCCTTTAGGGACAGGGGGAGTTTATGGCTACACCTTC. It yields the protein CASSPLGTGGVYGYTF.